A single sample gave rise to the 15 T cell receptor beta chains below, sequenced in a study of T cells after yellow fever vaccination. TCRdb redid the calling of the 5' RACE reads with MiXCR, one entry per CDR3 protein. The sample yields 150,000 to 200,000 distinct CDR3 sequences, approximately 10% seen once. Here the sequenced sample was CD8+ T cells sorted from PBMCs, taken 45 days after the yellow fever booster vaccination. These TCRs come from a man between 18 and 29 years old who received the YFV17D yellow fever vaccine.

This clonotype was seen many times. The rearrangement joins TRBV10-3 to TRBJ1-5, with 7 bases identical to TRBD1. The CDR3 length is 14 residues. Germline V CDR1 and CDR2: ENHRY, SYGVKD. With V trimmed by 6 bases and J by 4 bases, 6 bases remained unmatched. This chain's CDR3 is CAIREGTANQPQHF. The DNA of the CDR3 is TGTGCCATCAGGGAAGGGACAGCAAATCAGCCCCAGCATTTT.

This clonotype was seen many times. The V gene is TRBV29-1, the J gene TRBJ2-5, with 7 bases fitting TRBD2. In germline, CDR1 is SQVTM, CDR2 ANQGSEA. J was trimmed by 2 bases and V by 7 bases; bases with no gene match: 13. The CDR3 covers 15 residues. The CDR3 protein is CSGGPGLREQETQYF. The CDR3 DNA reads as TGCAGCGGAGGGCCGGGACTACGGGAACAAGAGACCCAGTACTTC.

The chain is built from TRBV7-8 and TRBJ1-4; no reliable D call. Trimming removed 5 bases at V and 5 bases at J, with 15 bases between. This CDR3 spans 15 amino acids. The germline V gene encodes CDR1 SGHVS and CDR2 FQNEAQ. CDR3 sequence: CASSQSGTANEKLFF. CDR3 DNA: TGTGCCAGCAGCCAAAGTGGCACCGCAAATGAAAAACTGTTTTTT.

This clonotype was found a few times. The chain combines TRBV13 with TRBJ2-7, with a tentative D call TRBD1 (6 bases). Between the trimmed V and J ends, which lost 5 bases and 7 bases, there was a span of 21 bases. The CDR3 runs 15 residues. The germline gives CDR1 PRHDT, CDR2 FYEKMQ (reference sequence). The CDR3, as DNA: TGTGCCAGCAGCACCCGGGCAGGGGATTTGTGGGAGCAGTACTTC. Translation gives CASSTRAGDLWEQYF.

The V gene is TRBV4-1, the J gene TRBJ1-1; no reliable D call. The V gene lost 3 bases and the J gene lost 4 bases, with 18 bases spanning the gap. The length of the CDR3 is 16 residues. Germline CDR1 and CDR2: MGHRA and YSYEKL. CDR3 in amino acids: CASSHHDGPEGTEAFF. The DNA for the CDR3 is TGCGCCAGCAGCCACCATGACGGGCCCGAAGGCACTGAAGCTTTCTTT.

This clonotype was seen repeatedly, ten times or more. The chain has TRBV30 and TRBJ2-3; D possibly corresponds to TRBD1 (6 bases). This CDR3 is 13 amino acids long. CDR1 is GTSNPN, CDR2 SVGIG, per germline (reference sequence). Trimming left V 0 bases short and J 6 bases short, with 10 bases between. CDR3 DNA: TGTGCCTGGAGTGTAGGGGGAAGCGATACGCAGTATTTT. It is translated as CAWSVGGSDTQYF. Complete variable domain (other parts from reference TRBV30 and TRBJ2-3): SQTIHQWPATLVQPVGSPLSLECTVEGTSNPNLYWYRQAAGRGLQLLFYSVGIGQISSEVPQNLSASRPQDRQFILSSKKLLLSDSGFYLCAWSVGGSDTQYFGPGTRLTVL.

The CDR3 loop reads CASSSPGQTYEQYF. The CDR3 DNA reads TGTGCCAGCAGCTCACCGGGACAGACGTACGAGCAGTACTTC. The J gene is TRBJ2-7, the V gene TRBV5-5; 7 nucleotides line up with TRBD1. CDR3 length equals 14 residues. V lost 3 bases to trimming and J lost 4 bases; unmatched junction nucleotides: 7. Germline CDR1 is SGHKS and CDR2 is YYEKEE (reference sequence). Supplemented by reference TRBV5-5 and TRBJ2-7, the full variable domain reads DAGVTQSPTHLIKTRGQQVTLRCSPISGHKSVSWYQQVLGQGPQFIFQYYEKEERGRGNFPDRFSARQFPNYSSELNVNALLLGDSALYLCASSSPGQTYEQYFGPGTRLTVT.

This clonotype has only a few counts. The rearrangement links TRBV4-1 to TRBJ2-3; TRBD2 aligns across 10 bases. Germline CDR1 MGHRA, CDR2 YSYEKL. This CDR3 has 19 residues. The trim removed 0 bases at V and 6 bases at J, leaving 15 bases unmatched. Here the CDR3 reads CASSQDLVMLAGEVDTQYF. The CDR3 region has the DNA TGCGCCAGCAGCCAAGATTTGGTTATGCTAGCGGGGGAGGTGGATACGCAGTATTTT.

The gene calls are TRBV4-3 and TRBJ2-7; 8 bases map to TRBD2. This CDR3 has 14 amino acids. Germline CDR1 is LGHNA and CDR2 is YSLEER. Losses at the gene ends were 3 bases for V and 4 bases for J; bases not matched to a gene: 5. CDR3 amino acids: CASSHSGRRYEQYF. The CDR3 nucleotides are TGCGCCAGCAGCCACAGCGGGAGAAGGTACGAGCAGTACTTC.

This clonotype was seen many times. The genes are TRBV7-9 and TRBJ1-1, with D unclear. Trimming removed 5 bases from V and 3 bases from J, with 10 bases in between. Per germline, CDR1 SEHNR and CDR2 FQNEAQ (reference sequence). The CDR3 is made up of 13 amino acids. Here the CDR3 reads CASSPDWHTEAFF. The CDR3 bases are TGTGCCAGCAGCCCTGACTGGCACACTGAAGCTTTCTTT.

The V gene is TRBV7-3, the J gene TRBJ2-5, with TRBD2 identical over 10 bases. CDR1 is SGHTA and CDR2 is FQGTGA in the germline V gene. There are 15 residues in the CDR3. V lost 3 bases, J lost 2 bases, and 3 bases stayed unmatched. CDR3 in DNA: TGTGCCAGCAGCTTTCTAGCGGGGGCACAAGAGACCCAGTACTTC. Translating gives CASSFLAGAQETQYF. Variable domain in full (rest from reference TRBV7-3 and TRBJ2-5): GAGVSQTPSNKVTEKGKYVELRCDPISGHTALYWYRQSLGQGPEFLIYFQGTGAADDSGLPNDRFFAVRPEGSVSTLKIQRTERGDSAVYLCASSFLAGAQETQYFGPGTRLLVL.

This clonotype came up a few times. The gene calls are TRBV12-5 and TRBJ1-2; 7 nucleotides line up with TRBD1. Germline V gene data show CDR1 as LGHNT and CDR2 as FRNRAP. This CDR3 region has 17 residues. The V segment lost 0 bases and the J segment 6 bases; nucleotides outside the gene matches: 13. CDR3: CASGLVPRDSGLHGYTF. DNA for the CDR3: TGTGCTAGTGGTTTGGTACCCCGGGACAGCGGGTTACATGGCTACACCTTC.

V gene TRBV6-6 combines with J gene TRBJ2-3; no reliable D call. Germline V lookup: CDR1 MNHNY, CDR2 SVGAGI (reference sequence). Trimming stripped 2 bases from V and 2 bases from J, with 8 bases between. The CDR3 covers 14 residues. CDR3 coding DNA: TGTGCCAGCAGTTACGTTGGACCCACAGATACGCAGTATTTT. This encodes CASSYVGPTDTQYF.

The rearrangement joins TRBV4-3 to TRBJ1-1; possible D gene TRBD1, 5 bases. Germline lookup yields CDR1 LGHNA and CDR2 YSLEER. The CDR3 has 14 residues. V lost 0 bases to trimming and J lost 5 bases, with 10 bases between them. The CDR3 DNA follows: TGCGCCAGCAGCCAAGAATTCGGGGGGACTGAAGCTTTCTTT. Amino acids: CASSQEFGGTEAFF.

This clonotype was observed a handful of times. The chain uses TRBV7-6 and TRBJ2-1; D gene uncertain. CDR1 is SGHVS, CDR2 FNYEAQ, per germline. With 1 base removed from V and 8 bases from J, the gap between germline ends came to 15 bases. The CDR3 sequence is 15 residues long. CDR3 nucleotide sequence: TGTGCCAGCAGCTTAGATCGGACCCCCCTACATGAGCAGTTCTTC. Its translation: CASSLDRTPLHEQFF.